One and the same sample provided the 2 T cell receptor beta chains below, sequenced in a study of read filtering for tumor transcriptome and immune sequencing. The library was built from around 0.4 ug RNA with molecular barcoded adaptors for alpha/delta and beta/gamma chains. TCRdb re-called the reads with MiXCR, one entry per CDR3 protein. This table holds about 93,000 distinct CDR3 sequences, about 22% found once. Specimen: a population of CD138-negative cells sorted from bone marrow. The receptors stem from a donor over 35 with multiple myeloma.

To note about this clonotype: A single base separates this from a much larger clone, so it may be a read error. The chain employs TRBV29-1 and TRBJ1-5; the D is unclear. CDR3 length: 12 amino acids. Per germline, CDR1 SQVTM and CDR2 ANQGSEA. In DNA, the CDR3 is TGCATCGCTGGAACGGGCAATCAGCCCCAGCATTTT. Protein product: CIAGTGNQPQHF.

In this sample, this clonotype turned up many times. The chain employs TRBV25-1 and TRBJ2-3; TRBD2 agrees at 8 bases. Looked up from germline, CDR1 is MGHDK and CDR2 is SYGVNS. The CDR3 contains 15 residues. V gave up 7 bases and J gave up 2 bases; unmatched junction bases: 8. CDR3: CASTPGRGDTDTQYF. In nucleotides, the CDR3 is TGTGCCAGCACCCCGGGGCGGGGGGACACAGATACGCAGTATTTT.